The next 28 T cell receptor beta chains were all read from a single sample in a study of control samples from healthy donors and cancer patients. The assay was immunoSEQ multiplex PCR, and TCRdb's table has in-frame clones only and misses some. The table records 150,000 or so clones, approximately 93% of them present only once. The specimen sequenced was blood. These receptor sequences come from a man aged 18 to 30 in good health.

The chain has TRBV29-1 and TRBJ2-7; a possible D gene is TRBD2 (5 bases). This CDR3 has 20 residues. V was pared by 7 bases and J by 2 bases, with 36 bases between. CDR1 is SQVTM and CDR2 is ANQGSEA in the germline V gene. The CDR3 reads CSAGSGEIPHFKSRTYEQYF. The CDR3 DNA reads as TGCAGCGCGGGGTCAGGTGAAATACCACATTTTAAAAGCCGGACCTACGAGCAGTACTTC.

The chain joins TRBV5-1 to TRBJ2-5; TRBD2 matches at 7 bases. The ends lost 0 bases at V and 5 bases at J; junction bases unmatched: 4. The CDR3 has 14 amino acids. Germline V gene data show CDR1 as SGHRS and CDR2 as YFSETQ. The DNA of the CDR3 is TGCGCCAGCAGCTTGGCGAGCGGGATGGAGACCCAGTACTTC. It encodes CASSLASGMETQYF. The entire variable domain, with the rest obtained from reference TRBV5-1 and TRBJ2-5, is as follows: KAGVTQTPRYLIKTRGQQVTLSCSPISGHRSVSWYQQTPGQGLQFLFEYFSETQRNKGNFPGRFSGRQFSNSRSEMNVSTLELGDSALYLCASSLASGMETQYFGPGTRLLVL.

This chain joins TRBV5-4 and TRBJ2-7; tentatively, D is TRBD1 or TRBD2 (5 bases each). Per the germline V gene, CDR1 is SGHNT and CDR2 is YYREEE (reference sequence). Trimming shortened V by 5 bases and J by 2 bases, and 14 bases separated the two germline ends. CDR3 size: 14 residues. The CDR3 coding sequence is TGTGCCAGCAGTCCCGGGACGGGTACCTACGAGCAGTACTTC. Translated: CASSPGTGTYEQYF.

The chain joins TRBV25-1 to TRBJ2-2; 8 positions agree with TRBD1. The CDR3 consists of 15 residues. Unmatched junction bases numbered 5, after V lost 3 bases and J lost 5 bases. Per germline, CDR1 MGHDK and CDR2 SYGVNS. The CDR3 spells CASSDRTGRTGELFF. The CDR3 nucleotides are TGTGCCAGCAGTGACCGGACAGGGAGGACCGGGGAGCTGTTTTTT. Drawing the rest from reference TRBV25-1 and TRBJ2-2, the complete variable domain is EADIYQTPRYLVIGTGKKITLECSQTMGHDKMYWYQQDPGMELHLIHYSYGVNSTEKGDLSSESTVSRIRTEHFPLTLESARPSHTSQYLCASSDRTGRTGELFFGEGSRLTVL.

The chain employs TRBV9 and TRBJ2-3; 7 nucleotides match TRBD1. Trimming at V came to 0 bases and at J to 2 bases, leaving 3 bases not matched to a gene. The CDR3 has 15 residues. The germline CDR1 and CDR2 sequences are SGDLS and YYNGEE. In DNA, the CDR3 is TGTGCCAGCAGCGTAGGGGGGACAGACACAGATACGCAGTATTTT. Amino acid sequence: CASSVGGTDTDTQYF. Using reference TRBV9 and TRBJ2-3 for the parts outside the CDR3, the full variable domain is DSGVTQTPKHLITATGQRVTLRCSPRSGDLSVYWYQQSLDQGLQFLIQYYNGEERAKGNILERFSAQQFPDLHSELNLSSLELGDSALYFCASSVGGTDTDTQYFGPGTRLTVL.

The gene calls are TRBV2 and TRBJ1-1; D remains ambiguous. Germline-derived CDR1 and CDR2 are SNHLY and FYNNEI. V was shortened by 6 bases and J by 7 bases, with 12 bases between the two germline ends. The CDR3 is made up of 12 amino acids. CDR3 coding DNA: TGTGCCAGCAGGCCCAGGAACCGTGAAGCTTTCTTT. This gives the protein CASRPRNREAFF.

The CDR3 protein is CATPWGKATDTQYF. The CDR3 coding sequence is TGTGCCACCCCATGGGGGAAGGCGACAGATACGCAGTATTTT. This sequence joins TRBV24-1 and TRBJ2-3; either TRBD1 or TRBD2 may supply D (5 bases each). V lost 9 bases, J lost 3 bases, and 15 bases lay in between. The length of the CDR3 is 14 residues. CDR1 and CDR2 (germline): KGHDR, SFDVKD.

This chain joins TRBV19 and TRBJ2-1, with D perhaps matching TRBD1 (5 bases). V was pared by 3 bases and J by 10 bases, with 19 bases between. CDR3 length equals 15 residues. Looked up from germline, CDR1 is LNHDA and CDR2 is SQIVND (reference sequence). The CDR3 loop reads CASSIGAGPYLEQFF. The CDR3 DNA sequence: TGTGCCAGTAGTATCGGAGCAGGGCCCTATTTGGAGCAGTTCTTC.

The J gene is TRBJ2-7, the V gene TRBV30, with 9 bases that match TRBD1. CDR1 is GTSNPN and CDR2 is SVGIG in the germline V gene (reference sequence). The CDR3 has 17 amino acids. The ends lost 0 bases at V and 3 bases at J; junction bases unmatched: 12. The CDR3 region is CAWSVPGQGWIGYEQYF. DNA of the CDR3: TGTGCCTGGAGTGTCCCGGGACAGGGATGGATCGGCTACGAGCAGTACTTC.

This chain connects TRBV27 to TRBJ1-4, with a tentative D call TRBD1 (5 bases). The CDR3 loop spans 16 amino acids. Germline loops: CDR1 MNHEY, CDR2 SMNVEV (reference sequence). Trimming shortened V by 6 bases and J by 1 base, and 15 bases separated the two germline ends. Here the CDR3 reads CASSHRKSRTNEKLFF. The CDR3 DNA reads TGTGCCAGCAGCCACAGGAAGAGTAGAACTAATGAAAAACTGTTTTTT.

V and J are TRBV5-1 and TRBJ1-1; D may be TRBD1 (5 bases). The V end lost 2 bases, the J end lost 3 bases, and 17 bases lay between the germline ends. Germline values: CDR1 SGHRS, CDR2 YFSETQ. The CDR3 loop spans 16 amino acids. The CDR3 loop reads CASSFGQVGWDTEAFF. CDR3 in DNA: TGCGCCAGCAGCTTTGGACAAGTGGGTTGGGACACTGAAGCTTTCTTT.

The CDR3 loop is CASGFQGPTGELFF. DNA of the CDR3: TGTGCTAGTGGGTTTCAGGGTCCCACCGGGGAGCTGTTTTTT. V is TRBV12-5 and J is TRBJ2-2, with D possibly TRBD1 on 5 matching bases. V was trimmed by 6 bases and J by 4 bases, leaving 12 bases between them. This CDR3 contains 14 residues. CDR1 is LGHNT and CDR2 is FRNRAP in the germline V gene.

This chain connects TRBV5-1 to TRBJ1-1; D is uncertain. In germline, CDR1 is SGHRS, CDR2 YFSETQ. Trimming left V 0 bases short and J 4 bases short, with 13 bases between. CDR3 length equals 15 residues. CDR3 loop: CASSLAERAATEAFF. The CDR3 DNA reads TGCGCCAGCAGCTTGGCAGAGAGGGCGGCCACTGAAGCTTTCTTT.

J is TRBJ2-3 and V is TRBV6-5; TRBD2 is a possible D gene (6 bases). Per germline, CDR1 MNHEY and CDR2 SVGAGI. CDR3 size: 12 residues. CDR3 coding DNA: TGTACACTGACTAGTAGCACAGATACGCAGTATTTT. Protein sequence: CTLTSSTDTQYF.

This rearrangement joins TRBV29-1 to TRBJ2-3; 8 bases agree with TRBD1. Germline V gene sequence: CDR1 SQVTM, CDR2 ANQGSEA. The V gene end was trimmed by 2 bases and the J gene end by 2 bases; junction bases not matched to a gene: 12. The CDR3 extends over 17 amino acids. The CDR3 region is CSVEPFFDRGLTDTQYF. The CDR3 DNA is TGCAGCGTTGAACCCTTCTTTGACAGGGGCCTCACAGATACGCAGTATTTT.

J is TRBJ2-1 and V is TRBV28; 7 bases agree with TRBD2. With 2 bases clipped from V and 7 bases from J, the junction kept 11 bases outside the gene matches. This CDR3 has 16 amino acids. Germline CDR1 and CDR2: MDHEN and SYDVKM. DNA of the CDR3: TGTGCCAGCAGTTTAGGGAGGGGAGGCCCGGGGAATGAGCAGTTCTTC. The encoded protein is CASSLGRGGPGNEQFF. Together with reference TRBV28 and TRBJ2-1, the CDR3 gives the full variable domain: DVKVTQSSRYLVKRTGEKVFLECVQDMDHENMFWYRQDPGLGLRLIYFSYDVKMKEKGDIPEGYSVSREKKERFSLILESASTNQTSMYLCASSLGRGGPGNEQFFGPGTRLTVL.

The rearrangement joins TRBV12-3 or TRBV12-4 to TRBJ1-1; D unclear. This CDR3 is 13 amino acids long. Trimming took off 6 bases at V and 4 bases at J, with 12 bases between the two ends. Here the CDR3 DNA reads TGTGCCAGCAGCCCCCCTTTAGGCACTGAAGCTTTCTTT. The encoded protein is CASSPPLGTEAFF.

The chain's CDR3 is CATSRDRDRHSYEQYF. The CDR3 DNA is TGTGCCACCAGCAGAGATCGGGACAGACACTCCTACGAGCAGTACTTC. The chain employs TRBV15 and TRBJ2-7, with 7 bases identical to TRBD1. V gave up 0 bases and J gave up 0 bases; unmatched junction bases: 5. The CDR3 spans 16 residues. Per the germline V gene, CDR1 is LNHNV and CDR2 is YYDKDF (reference sequence).

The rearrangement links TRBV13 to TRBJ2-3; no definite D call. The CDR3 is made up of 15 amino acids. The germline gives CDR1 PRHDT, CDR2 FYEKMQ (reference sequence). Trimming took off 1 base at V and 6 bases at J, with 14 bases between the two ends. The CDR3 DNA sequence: TGTGCCAGCAGCTTAGAGTGGTCACCCGGGGATACGCAGTATTTT. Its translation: CASSLEWSPGDTQYF.

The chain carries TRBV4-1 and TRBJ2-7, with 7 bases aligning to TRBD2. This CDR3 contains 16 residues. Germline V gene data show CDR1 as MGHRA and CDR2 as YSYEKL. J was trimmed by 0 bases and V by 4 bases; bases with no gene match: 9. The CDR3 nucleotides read TGCGCCAGCAGCCCCGAGGTAGCGGGTATCTCCTACGAGCAGTACTTC. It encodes CASSPEVAGISYEQYF.

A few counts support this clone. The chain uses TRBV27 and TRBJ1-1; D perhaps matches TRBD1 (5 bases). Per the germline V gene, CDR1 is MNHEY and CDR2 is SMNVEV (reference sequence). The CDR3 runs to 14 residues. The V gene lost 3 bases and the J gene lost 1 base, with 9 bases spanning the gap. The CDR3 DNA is TGTGCCAGCAGTTTTCGTCAGGGGAACACTGAAGCTTTCTTT. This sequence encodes CASSFRQGNTEAFF.

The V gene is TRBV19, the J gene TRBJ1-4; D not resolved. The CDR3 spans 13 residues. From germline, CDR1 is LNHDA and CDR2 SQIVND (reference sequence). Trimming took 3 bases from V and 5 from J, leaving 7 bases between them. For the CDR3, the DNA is TGTGCCAGTAGTATGACGGAAAATGAAAAACTGTTTTTT. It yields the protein CASSMTENEKLFF.

CDR3 amino acids: CASSADGGSVNEQYF. The CDR3 DNA is TGTGCCAGCAGCGCCGATGGAGGGTCGGTCAACGAGCAGTACTTC. V and J are TRBV7-2 and TRBJ2-7; perhaps TRBD2 as D (6 bases). Between the trimmed V and J ends, which lost 5 bases and 5 bases, there was a span of 19 bases. The CDR3 runs to 15 residues. Looked up from germline, CDR1 is SGHTA and CDR2 is FQGNSA.

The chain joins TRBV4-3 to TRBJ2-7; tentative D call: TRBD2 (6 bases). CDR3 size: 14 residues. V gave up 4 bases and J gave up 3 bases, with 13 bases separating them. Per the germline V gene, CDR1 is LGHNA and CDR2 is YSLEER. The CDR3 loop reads CASSPTREYYEQYF. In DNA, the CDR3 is TGCGCCAGCAGCCCGACTAGAGAATACTACGAGCAGTACTTC.

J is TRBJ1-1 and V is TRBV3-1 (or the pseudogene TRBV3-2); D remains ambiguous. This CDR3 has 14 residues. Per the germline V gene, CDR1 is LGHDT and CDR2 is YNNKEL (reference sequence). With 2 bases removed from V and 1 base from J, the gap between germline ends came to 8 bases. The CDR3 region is CASSQRVKNTEAFF. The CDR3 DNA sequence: TGTGCCAGCAGCCAACGGGTCAAGAACACTGAAGCTTTCTTT.

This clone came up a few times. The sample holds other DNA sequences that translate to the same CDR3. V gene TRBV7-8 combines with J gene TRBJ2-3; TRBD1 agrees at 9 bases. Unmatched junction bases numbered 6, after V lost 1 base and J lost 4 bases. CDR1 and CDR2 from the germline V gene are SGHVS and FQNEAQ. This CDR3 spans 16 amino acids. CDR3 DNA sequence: TGTGCCAGCAGCTTAGGAGGGACAGGGACAGCAGATACGCAGTATTTT. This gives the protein CASSLGGTGTADTQYF.

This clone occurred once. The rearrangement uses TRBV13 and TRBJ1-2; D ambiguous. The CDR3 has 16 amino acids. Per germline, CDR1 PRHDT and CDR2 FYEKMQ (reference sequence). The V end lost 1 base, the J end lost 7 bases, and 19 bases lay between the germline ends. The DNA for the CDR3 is TGTGCCAGCAGCTTAGCTCCTCCTTATGGTCCGGGTGGCTACACCTTC. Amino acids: CASSLAPPYGPGGYTF.

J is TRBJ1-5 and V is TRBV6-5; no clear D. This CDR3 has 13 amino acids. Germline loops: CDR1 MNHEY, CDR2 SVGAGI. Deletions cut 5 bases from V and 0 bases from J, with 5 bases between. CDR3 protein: CASSRNSNQPQHF. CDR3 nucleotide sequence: TGTGCCAGCAGTCGAAATAGCAATCAGCCCCAGCATTTT.